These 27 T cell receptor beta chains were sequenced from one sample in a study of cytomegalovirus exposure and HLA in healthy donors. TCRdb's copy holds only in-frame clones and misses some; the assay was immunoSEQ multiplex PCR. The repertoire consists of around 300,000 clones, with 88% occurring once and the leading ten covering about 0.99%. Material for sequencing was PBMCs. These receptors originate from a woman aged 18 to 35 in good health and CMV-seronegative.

The CDR3 loop reads CATSSGGTLGWDEQFF. As DNA, the CDR3 is TGTGCCACCAGCAGTGGAGGAACTCTGGGTTGGGATGAGCAGTTCTTC. J is TRBJ2-1 and V is TRBV15, with D possibly matching TRBD2 (5 bases). The CDR3 totals 16 residues. V was pared by 3 bases and J by 8 bases, with 20 bases between. Germline assignment: CDR1 LNHNV and CDR2 YYDKDF (reference sequence).

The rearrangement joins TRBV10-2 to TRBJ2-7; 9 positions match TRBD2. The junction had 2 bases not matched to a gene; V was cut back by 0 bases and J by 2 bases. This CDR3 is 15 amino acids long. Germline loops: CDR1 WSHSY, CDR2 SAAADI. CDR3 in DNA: TGCGCCAGCAGTGAGTCAGCGGGAGGTGCCTACGAGCAGTACTTC. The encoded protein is CASSESAGGAYEQYF.

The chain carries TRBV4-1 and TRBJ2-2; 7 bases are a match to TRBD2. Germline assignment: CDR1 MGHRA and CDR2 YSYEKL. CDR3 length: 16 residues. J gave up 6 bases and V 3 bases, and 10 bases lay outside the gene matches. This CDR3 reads CASSQGRGLRPGELFF. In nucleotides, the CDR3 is TGCGCCAGCAGCCAGGGGAGGGGCCTCAGGCCCGGGGAGCTGTTTTTT.

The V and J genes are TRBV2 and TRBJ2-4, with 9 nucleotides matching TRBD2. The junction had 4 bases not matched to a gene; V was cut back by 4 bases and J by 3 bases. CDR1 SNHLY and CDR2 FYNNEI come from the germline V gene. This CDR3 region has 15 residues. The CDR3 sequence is CASSGQTSGKNIQYF. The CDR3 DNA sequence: TGTGCCAGCAGTGGACAGACTAGCGGCAAAAACATTCAGTACTTC.

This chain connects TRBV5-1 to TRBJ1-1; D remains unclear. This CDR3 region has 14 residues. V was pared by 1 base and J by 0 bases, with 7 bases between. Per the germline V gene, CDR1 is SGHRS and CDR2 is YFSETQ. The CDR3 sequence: CASSLTPMNTEAFF. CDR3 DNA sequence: TGCGCCAGCAGCTTGACACCGATGAACACTGAAGCTTTCTTT.

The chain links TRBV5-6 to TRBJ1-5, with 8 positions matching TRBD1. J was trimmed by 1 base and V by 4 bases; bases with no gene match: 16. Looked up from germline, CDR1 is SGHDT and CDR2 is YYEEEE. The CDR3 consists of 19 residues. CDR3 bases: TGTGCCAGCAGCCTATACCCGGGACAGGTAATTTTCAGCAATCAGCCCCAGCATTTT. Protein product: CASSLYPGQVIFSNQPQHF.

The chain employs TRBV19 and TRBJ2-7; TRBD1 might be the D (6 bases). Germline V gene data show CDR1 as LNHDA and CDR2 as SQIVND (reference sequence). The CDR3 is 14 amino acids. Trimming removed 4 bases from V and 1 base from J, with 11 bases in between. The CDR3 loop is CASSTLDSSYEQYF. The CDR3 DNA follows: TGTGCCAGTAGTACATTGGACAGTTCCTACGAGCAGTACTTC.

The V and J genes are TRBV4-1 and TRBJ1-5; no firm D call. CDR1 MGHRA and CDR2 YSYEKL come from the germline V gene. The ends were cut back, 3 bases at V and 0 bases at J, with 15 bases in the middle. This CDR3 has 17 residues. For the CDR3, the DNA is TGCGCCAGCAGCCATAACCTTCGCCGGGGTAGCAATCAGCCCCAGCATTTT. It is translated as CASSHNLRRGSNQPQHF.

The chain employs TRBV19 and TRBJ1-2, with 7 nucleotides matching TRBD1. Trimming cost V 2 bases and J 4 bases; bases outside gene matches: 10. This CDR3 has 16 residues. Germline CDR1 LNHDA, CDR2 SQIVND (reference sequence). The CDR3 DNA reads TGTGCCAGTAGTATAAGGGGGCCCGGGGGAGGCTATGGCTACACCTTC. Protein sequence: CASSIRGPGGGYGYTF.

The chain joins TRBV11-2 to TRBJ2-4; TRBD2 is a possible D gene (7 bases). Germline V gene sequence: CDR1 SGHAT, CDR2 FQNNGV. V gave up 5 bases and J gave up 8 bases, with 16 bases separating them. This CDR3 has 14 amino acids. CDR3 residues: CASSPPGGGDIQYF. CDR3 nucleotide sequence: TGTGCCAGCAGCCCCCCCGGAGGGGGGGACATTCAGTACTTC.

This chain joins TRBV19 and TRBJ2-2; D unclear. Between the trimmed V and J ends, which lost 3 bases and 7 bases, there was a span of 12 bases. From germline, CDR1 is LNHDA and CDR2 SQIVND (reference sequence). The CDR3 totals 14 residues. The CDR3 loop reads CASSMMFGSGELFF. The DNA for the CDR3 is TGTGCCAGTAGTATGATGTTTGGCAGCGGGGAGCTGTTTTTT.

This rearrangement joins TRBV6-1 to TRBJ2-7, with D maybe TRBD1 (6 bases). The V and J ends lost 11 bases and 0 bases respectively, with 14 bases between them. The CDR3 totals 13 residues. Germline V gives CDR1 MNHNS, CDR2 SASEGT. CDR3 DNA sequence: TGTGCCGGAAAGACAGGTAGCTCCTACGAGCAGTACTTC. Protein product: CAGKTGSSYEQYF.

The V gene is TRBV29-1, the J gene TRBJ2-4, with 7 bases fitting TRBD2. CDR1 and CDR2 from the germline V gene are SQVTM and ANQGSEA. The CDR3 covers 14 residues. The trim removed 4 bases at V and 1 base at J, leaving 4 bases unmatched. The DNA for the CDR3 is TGCAGCGTTGTCGGGAGGCAGGCCAAAAACATTCAGTACTTC. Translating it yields CSVVGRQAKNIQYF.

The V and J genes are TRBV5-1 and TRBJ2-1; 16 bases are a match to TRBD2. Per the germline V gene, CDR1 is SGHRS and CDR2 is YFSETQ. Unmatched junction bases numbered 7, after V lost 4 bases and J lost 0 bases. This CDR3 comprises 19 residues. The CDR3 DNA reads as TGCGCCAGCAGCACGGGACTAGCGGGAGGGTTGAGCTCCTACAATGAGCAGTTCTTC. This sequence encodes CASSTGLAGGLSSYNEQFF.

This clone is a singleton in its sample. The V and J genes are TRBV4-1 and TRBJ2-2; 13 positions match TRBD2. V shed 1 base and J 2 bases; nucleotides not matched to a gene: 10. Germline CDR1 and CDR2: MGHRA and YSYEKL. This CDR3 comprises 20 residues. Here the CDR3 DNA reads TGCGCCAGCAGCCAAGCTTTGGGACTAGCGGGACGTCTTAACACCGGGGAGCTGTTTTTT. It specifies CASSQALGLAGRLNTGELFF.

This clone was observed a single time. CDR3 DNA sequence: TGTGCCAGCAGCCAGCGGGAGGTCAGCTCCTACGAGCAGTACTTC. Translated, it gives CASSQREVSSYEQYF. This chain links TRBV2 with TRBJ2-7; 9 positions match TRBD2. Per the germline V gene, CDR1 is SNHLY and CDR2 is FYNNEI. The CDR3 extends over 15 amino acids. J lost 0 bases, V lost 6 bases, and 6 bases had no gene match.

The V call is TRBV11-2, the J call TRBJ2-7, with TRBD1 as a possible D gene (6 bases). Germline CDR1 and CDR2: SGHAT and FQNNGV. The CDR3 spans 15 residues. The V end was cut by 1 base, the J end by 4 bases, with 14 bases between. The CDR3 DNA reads TGTGCCAGCAGCTTAGGGGCAAGTGGGACATACGAGCAGTACTTC. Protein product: CASSLGASGTYEQYF. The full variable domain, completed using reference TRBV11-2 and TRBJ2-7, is EAGVAQSPRYKIIEKRQSVAFWCNPISGHATLYWYQQILGQGPKLLIQFQNNGVVDDSQLPKDRFSAERLKGVDSTLKIQPAKLEDSAVYLCASSLGASGTYEQYFGPGTRLTVT.

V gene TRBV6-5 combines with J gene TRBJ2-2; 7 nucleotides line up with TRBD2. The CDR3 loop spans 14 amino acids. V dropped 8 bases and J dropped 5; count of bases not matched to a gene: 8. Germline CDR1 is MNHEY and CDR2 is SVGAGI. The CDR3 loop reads CASWGGEGTGELFF. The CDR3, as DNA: TGTGCCAGCTGGGGAGGGGAGGGGACCGGGGAGCTGTTTTTT.

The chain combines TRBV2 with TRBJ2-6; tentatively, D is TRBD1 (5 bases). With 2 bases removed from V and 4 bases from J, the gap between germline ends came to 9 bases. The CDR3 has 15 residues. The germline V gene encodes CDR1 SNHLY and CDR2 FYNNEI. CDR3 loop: CASSEQGFGANVLTF. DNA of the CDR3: TGTGCCAGCAGTGAACAGGGTTTCGGGGCCAACGTCCTGACTTTC. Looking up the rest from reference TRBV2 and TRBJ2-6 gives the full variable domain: EPEVTQTPSHQVTQMGQEVILRCVPISNHLYFYWYRQILGQKVEFLVSFYNNEISEKSEIFDDQFSVERPDGSNFTLKIRSTKLEDSAMYFCASSEQGFGANVLTFGAGSRLTVL.

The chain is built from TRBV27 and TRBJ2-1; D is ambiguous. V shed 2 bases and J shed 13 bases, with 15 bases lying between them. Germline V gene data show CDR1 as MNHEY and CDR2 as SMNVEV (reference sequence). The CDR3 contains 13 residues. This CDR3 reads CASSLGSRRSQFF. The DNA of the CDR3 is TGTGCCAGCAGTTTAGGCTCGCGCAGGTCCCAGTTCTTC.

The CDR3 nucleotides read TGTGCCAGCAGTTTATACGGGACTAGCGGGAGGCTAAGCTCCTACAATGAGCAGTTCTTC. It yields the protein CASSLYGTSGRLSSYNEQFF. This chain links TRBV27 with TRBJ2-1, with 15 bases lining up with TRBD2. CDR3 length equals 20 residues. With 1 base clipped from V and 0 bases from J, the junction kept 7 bases outside the gene matches. CDR1 and CDR2 from the germline V gene are MNHEY and SMNVEV (reference sequence).

The DNA for the CDR3 is TGTGCCACCACGGGAGTGGGCACAGATACGCAGTATTTT. Encoded protein: CATTGVGTDTQYF. J is TRBJ2-3 and V is TRBV6-5; D possibly corresponds to TRBD2 (6 bases). Per the germline V gene, CDR1 is MNHEY and CDR2 is SVGAGI. V dropped 10 bases and J dropped 1 base, with 12 bases sitting between them. The CDR3 spans 13 residues.

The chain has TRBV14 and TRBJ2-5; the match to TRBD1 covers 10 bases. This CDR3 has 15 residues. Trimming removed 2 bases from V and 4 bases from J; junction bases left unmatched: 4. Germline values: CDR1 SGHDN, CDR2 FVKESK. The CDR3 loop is CASSQPGQGLETQYF. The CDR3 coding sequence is TGTGCCAGCAGCCAACCGGGACAGGGGTTAGAGACCCAGTACTTC. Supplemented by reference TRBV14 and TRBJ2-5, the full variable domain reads EAGVTQFPSHSVIEKGQTVTLRCDPISGHDNLYWYRRVMGKEIKFLLHFVKESKQDESGMPNNRFLAERTGGTYSTLKVQPAELEDSGVYFCASSQPGQGLETQYFGPGTRLLVL.

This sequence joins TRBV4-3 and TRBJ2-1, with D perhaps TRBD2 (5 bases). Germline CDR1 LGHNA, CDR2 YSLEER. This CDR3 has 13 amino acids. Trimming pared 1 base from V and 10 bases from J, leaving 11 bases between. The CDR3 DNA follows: TGCGCCAGCAGCCAAGTCCTAGCCCACGAGCAGTTCTTC. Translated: CASSQVLAHEQFF.

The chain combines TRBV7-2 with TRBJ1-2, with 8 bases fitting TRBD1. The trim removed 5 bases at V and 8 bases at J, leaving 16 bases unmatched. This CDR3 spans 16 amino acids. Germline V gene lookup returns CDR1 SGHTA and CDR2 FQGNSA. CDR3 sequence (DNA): TGTGCCAGCAGCCACGAACCTGGACAGGGTCTCTCCGGCTACACCTTC. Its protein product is CASSHEPGQGLSGYTF.

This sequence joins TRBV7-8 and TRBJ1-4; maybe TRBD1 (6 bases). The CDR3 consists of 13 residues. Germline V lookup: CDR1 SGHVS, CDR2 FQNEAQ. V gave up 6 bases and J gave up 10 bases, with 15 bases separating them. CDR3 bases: TGTGCCAGCAGGAACAGGGAGGGCGGAAAACTGTTTTTT. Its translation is CASRNREGGKLFF.

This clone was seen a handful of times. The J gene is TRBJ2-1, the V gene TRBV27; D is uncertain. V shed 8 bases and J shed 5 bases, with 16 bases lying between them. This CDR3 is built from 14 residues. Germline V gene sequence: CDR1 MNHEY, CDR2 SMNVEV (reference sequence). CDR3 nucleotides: TGTGCCAGCGCACACCGTAAAAATCACAATGAGCAGTTCTTC. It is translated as CASAHRKNHNEQFF.